The next 28 T cell receptor beta chains were all read from a single sample in a study of T cells in Graves' hyperthyroidism and ophthalmopathy. Regions amplified from RNA transcripts were the TCR beta CDR3 regions. Primed by the HTBI set, a first-round RT-PCR was run on the TCR CDR3. TCRdb reprocessed the multiplex PCR reads via MiXCR and lists one record per CDR3 protein. The data show 300,000 or so distinct CDR3 sequences, around 15% seen once. Sequencing used blood. The receptors were gathered from a woman aged 60-70 years with Graves' ophthalmopathy.

The chain carries TRBV20-1 and TRBJ1-3, with D tentatively TRBD1 (5 bases). Per germline, CDR1 DFQATT and CDR2 SNEGSKA (reference sequence). The CDR3 loop spans 13 amino acids. V was clipped by 4 bases and J by 5 bases, with 12 bases between them. The CDR3 DNA is TGCAGTGCTAAGTACGGGGCTCGAAACACCATATATTTT. Translated: CSAKYGARNTIYF.

This clonotype was detected ten times or more. V is TRBV12-3 or TRBV12-4 and J is TRBJ1-2; the match to TRBD1 covers 10 bases. The CDR3 covers 12 residues. Losses at the gene ends were 4 bases for V and 12 bases for J; bases not matched to a gene: 5. The CDR3 spells CASSSGQGGNTF. In DNA form, the CDR3 reads TGTGCCAGCAGTTCCGGACAGGGGGGCAACACCTTC.

The chain employs TRBV29-1 and TRBJ1-3; no firm D call. V was shortened by 4 bases and J by 4 bases, with 11 bases between the two germline ends. Germline values: CDR1 SQVTM, CDR2 ANQGSEA. The CDR3 consists of 13 residues. This CDR3 is CSVGTGVGNTIYF. CDR3 nucleotides: TGCAGCGTTGGGACGGGAGTCGGAAACACCATATATTTT.

This clonotype was observed many times. V gene TRBV6-5 combines with J gene TRBJ2-1; perhaps TRBD2 as D (6 bases). Germline V gene lookup returns CDR1 MNHEY and CDR2 SVGAGI. This CDR3 has 18 amino acids. Trimming left V 5 bases short and J 0 bases short, with 20 bases between. CDR3 DNA: TGTGCCAGCAGTCCTTTCGCCGGGAGCGTTCGCTCCTACAATGAGCAGTTCTTC. As protein: CASSPFAGSVRSYNEQFF.

This clonotype showed up many times. CDR3 sequence: CASSLALDSQPQHF. The CDR3 bases are TGTGCCAGCAGTTTAGCGCTGGACAGTCAGCCCCAGCATTTT. This rearrangement joins TRBV12-3 or TRBV12-4 to TRBJ1-5; D is possibly TRBD1 (6 bases). This CDR3 has 14 residues. Deletions cut 0 bases from V and 6 bases from J, with 9 bases between.

This clonotype occurred a few times. The rearrangement uses TRBV5-4 and TRBJ1-2, with 8 positions matching TRBD1. Germline loops: CDR1 SGHNT, CDR2 YYREEE (reference sequence). The CDR3 is 16 amino acids. V dropped 3 bases and J dropped 6; count of bases not matched to a gene: 13. CDR3 loop: CASSSNSAGTGHGYTF. The DNA of the CDR3 is TGTGCCAGCAGCTCAAACTCAGCCGGGACAGGCCATGGCTACACCTTC.

The chain recombines TRBV6-5 with TRBJ2-5; 11 bases line up with TRBD2. The CDR3 contains 18 residues. Unmatched junction bases numbered 9, after V lost 2 bases and J lost 1 base. CDR1 and CDR2 from the germline V gene are MNHEY and SVGAGI. CDR3 residues: CASSYAGTSGTTQETQYF. CDR3 DNA: TGTGCCAGCAGTTACGCTGGGACTAGCGGTACTACCCAAGAGACCCAGTACTTC.

This clonotype was detected ten times or more. The chain combines TRBV4-3 with TRBJ2-1, with 16 nucleotides matching TRBD2. Germline trimming cut 4 bases from V and 8 bases from J; bases unmatched to any gene: 8. CDR1 and CDR2 (germline): LGHNA, YSLEER. The CDR3 loop spans 17 amino acids. In DNA, the CDR3 is TGCGCCAGCAGCCCTGGGGGGACTAGCGGGAGGGCCGATGAGCAGTTCTTC. Translation: CASSPGGTSGRADEQFF.

This clonotype was seen many times. This chain joins TRBV7-8 and TRBJ1-2; 8 nucleotides match TRBD1. Trimming at V came to 0 bases and at J to 8 bases, leaving 5 bases not matched to a gene. CDR3 length: 14 residues. Germline CDR1 SGHVS, CDR2 FQNEAQ. The DNA for the CDR3 is TGTGCCAGCAGCTTAGCGTGGCAGGGGGCCGGCTACACCTTC. Its translation: CASSLAWQGAGYTF.

The chain joins TRBV5-1 to TRBJ1-1; a possible D gene is TRBD1 (6 bases). CDR1 and CDR2 (germline): SGHRS, YFSETQ. The CDR3 totals 15 residues. Trimming took off 2 bases at V and 3 bases at J, with 14 bases between the two ends. The CDR3 loop reads CASSFTGRGDTEAFF. The CDR3 DNA is TGCGCCAGCAGCTTCACCGGAAGGGGGGACACTGAAGCTTTCTTT.

This clonotype has at least ten counts. CDR3 coding DNA: TGTGCCAGCAGCCAACGGGACTCCCCGACTCCCCAGCATTTT. Protein: CASSQRDSPTPQHF. The chain joins TRBV3-1 to TRBJ1-5; the D gene is possibly TRBD1 (5 bases). Germline CDR1 is LGHDT and CDR2 is YNNKEL (reference sequence). The CDR3 is made up of 14 amino acids. V was pared by 2 bases and J by 10 bases, with 15 bases between.

The chain links TRBV6-1 to TRBJ2-4; D not resolved. V was trimmed by 6 bases and J by 1 base, leaving 7 bases between them. Germline CDR1 MNHNS, CDR2 SASEGT. There are 13 residues in the CDR3. The CDR3 DNA sequence: TGTGCCAGCAGGGGGATGGCCAAAAACATTCAGTACTTC. It specifies CASRGMAKNIQYF.

A remark on this clonotype: A much larger clone lies a single base off, so this may be a read error. Here the CDR3 reads CTSSYSYTDTQYF. In nucleotides, the CDR3 is TGTACCAGCAGTTACTCGTACACAGATACGCAGTATTTT. This sequence joins TRBV6-5 and TRBJ2-3, with D uncertain. The CDR3 runs to 13 residues. The germline gives CDR1 MNHEY, CDR2 SVGAGI.

The V call is TRBV18, the J call TRBJ2-5, with a tentative D call TRBD2 (7 bases). V gave up 3 bases and J gave up 1 base, with 18 bases separating them. Looked up from germline, CDR1 is KGHSH and CDR2 is LQKENI. CDR3 size: 17 residues. The CDR3 sequence: CASSPFRGLGGQETQYF. DNA for the CDR3: TGTGCCAGCTCACCGTTTAGAGGACTAGGGGGCCAAGAGACCCAGTACTTC.

The chain is built from TRBV19 and TRBJ1-1; no definite D call. V lost 6 bases and J 1 base, leaving 9 bases between the germline ends. The germline CDR1 and CDR2 sequences are LNHDA and SQIVND (reference sequence). CDR3 size: 13 residues. CDR3 sequence reads: CASSQTTNTEAFF. As DNA, the CDR3 is TGTGCCAGTAGCCAGACAACGAACACTGAAGCTTTCTTT.

A remark on this clonotype: It may be a read error: a sequence one base away is much more abundant. The chain joins TRBV5-1 to TRBJ2-7; no firm D call. The germline CDR1 and CDR2 sequences are SGHRS and YFSETQ. This CDR3 has 13 amino acids. V was cut by 6 bases and J by 2 bases, with 12 bases left in between. In DNA, the CDR3 is TGCGCCAGCAAGCACACATACACCTACGAGCAGTACTTC. Amino acids: CASKHTYTYEQYF.

In its sample, this clonotype was seen many times. The J gene is TRBJ2-7, the V gene TRBV6-1; TRBD1 agrees at 7 bases. The CDR3 contains 15 residues. Per germline, CDR1 MNHNS and CDR2 SASEGT. Trimming cost V 6 bases and J 1 base; bases outside gene matches: 9. Written as DNA, the CDR3 is TGTGCCAGCAGACCCAGACAGGGTGGGTCCTACGAGCAGTACTTC. Amino acid sequence: CASRPRQGGSYEQYF.

This clonotype was seen many times. The rearrangement joins TRBV20-1 to TRBJ2-1; TRBD2 matches at 9 bases. There are 14 residues in the CDR3. Germline loops: CDR1 DFQATT, CDR2 SNEGSKA (reference sequence). V lost 3 bases and J lost 5; bases outside the gene matches: 5. CDR3 coding DNA: TGCAGTGCTAGCCGACTAGCGGCAAACAATGAGCAGTTCTTC. The encoded protein is CSASRLAANNEQFF.

The rearrangement links TRBV12-3 or TRBV12-4 to TRBJ1-1; D unresolved. V lost 4 bases to trimming and J lost 2 bases, with 11 bases between them. This CDR3 comprises 14 residues. CDR3 loop: CASSYRLENTEAFF. The CDR3 DNA is TGTGCCAGCAGTTATAGGTTAGAAAACACTGAAGCTTTCTTT.

This sequence joins TRBV4-2 and TRBJ1-6; D possibly corresponds to TRBD1 (6 bases). The CDR3 is 15 amino acids. V was shortened by 0 bases and J by 7 bases, with 10 bases between the two germline ends. Germline loops: CDR1 LGHNA, CDR2 YNFKEQ. The CDR3 DNA follows: TGTGCCAGCAGCCAAGATCGAGGGGGGAATTCACCCCTCCACTTT. Its protein product is CASSQDRGGNSPLHF.

The rearrangement links TRBV13 to TRBJ2-5; a weak D match, TRBD1 (6 bases). Per germline, CDR1 PRHDT and CDR2 FYEKMQ (reference sequence). Trimming stripped 5 bases from V and 3 bases from J, with 13 bases between. The length of the CDR3 is 14 residues. CDR3 bases: TGTGCCAGCAGCCCACAGCCAGGGGAAGAGACCCAGTACTTC. Its protein is CASSPQPGEETQYF.

The rearrangement uses TRBV3-1 and TRBJ2-5; possible D gene TRBD2, 6 bases. Trimming removed 4 bases from V and 7 bases from J, with 10 bases in between. CDR1 is LGHDT and CDR2 is YNNKEL in the germline V gene (reference sequence). The CDR3 has 12 amino acids. DNA for the CDR3: TGTGCCAGCAGCCTTCCGCGGGGGACCCAGTACTTC. Its protein is CASSLPRGTQYF.

Many counts were recorded for this clonotype. This chain connects TRBV7-3 to TRBJ1-1, with D possibly matching TRBD1 (5 bases). This CDR3 spans 15 amino acids. Germline V gives CDR1 SGHTA, CDR2 FQGTGA. The V and J ends lost 1 base and 3 bases respectively, with 12 bases between them. The CDR3 DNA is TGTGCCAGCAGCTTAATGGGGGGGGGTGACACTGAAGCTTTCTTT. Residues: CASSLMGGGDTEAFF.

This clonotype was detected many times. The chain has TRBV6-5 and TRBJ2-5; TRBD1 matches 10 bases. There are 17 residues in the CDR3. Looked up from germline, CDR1 is MNHEY and CDR2 is SVGAGI. V lost 0 bases and J lost 5; bases outside the gene matches: 9. CDR3: CASSYSSGQGQGETQYF. CDR3 coding DNA: TGTGCCAGCAGTTACTCTTCGGGACAGGGGCAGGGGGAGACCCAGTACTTC.

This clonotype was seen many times. This chain joins TRBV14 and TRBJ1-2; the match to TRBD1 covers 7 bases. Germline CDR1 reads SGHDN; CDR2 reads FVKESK. This CDR3 comprises 15 residues. Trimming removed 0 bases from V and 6 bases from J; junction bases left unmatched: 7. CDR3 nucleotides: TGTGCCAGCAGCCAAGATACCGACAGGGTGGATGGCTACACCTTC. It translates to CASSQDTDRVDGYTF.

The genes are TRBV19 and TRBJ2-2; no firm D call. V gave up 2 bases and J gave up 0 bases, with 7 bases separating them. The length of the CDR3 is 15 residues. Germline V gene data show CDR1 as LNHDA and CDR2 as SQIVND (reference sequence). The CDR3 is CASSIRHPNTGELFF. CDR3 nucleotide sequence: TGTGCCAGTAGTATAAGGCACCCGAACACCGGGGAGCTGTTTTTT.

This clonotype appeared many times. The chain links TRBV6-2 or TRBV6-3 to TRBJ2-7, with D perhaps given as TRBD1 or TRBD2 (5 bases each). CDR3 length: 14 amino acids. The V end was cut by 6 bases, the J end by 6 bases, with 18 bases between. In germline, CDR1 is MNHEY, CDR2 SVGEGT. The CDR3 DNA is TGTGCCAGCAGACAACCGGGACCTCCCACCGAGCAGTACTTC. Amino acids: CASRQPGPPTEQYF.

J is TRBJ1-3 and V is TRBV9; tentative D call: TRBD1 (5 bases). V lost 1 base and J lost 2, with 13 bases in between. The CDR3 is 16 residues long. Per germline, CDR1 SGDLS and CDR2 YYNGEE. CDR3 region: CASSVRGDFAGNTIYF. In DNA, the CDR3 is TGTGCCAGCAGCGTAAGAGGGGATTTCGCTGGAAACACCATATATTTT.